These 31 T cell receptor beta chains came from one sample sequenced in a study of T cells after yellow fever vaccination. TCRdb independently ran MiXCR on the 5' RACE reads; one entry per CDR3 protein. Among around 140,000 distinct CDR3 sequences listed, over 7% were seen once. The starting material was CD4+ T cells sorted from PBMCs, obtained 5 days after the yellow fever booster vaccination. Receptors were obtained from a man in his thirties or forties who received the YFV17D yellow fever vaccine.

The chain is built from TRBV18 and TRBJ2-6, with unresolved D. The CDR3 length is 16 residues. The V and J ends lost 1 base and 0 bases respectively, with 7 bases between them. CDR1 and CDR2 (germline): KGHSH, LQKENI. CDR3 region: CASSPQSLSGANVLTF. For the CDR3, the DNA is TGTGCCAGCTCACCACAATCTCTCTCTGGGGCCAACGTCCTGACTTTC.

V is TRBV12-3 or TRBV12-4 and J is TRBJ1-5; D is perhaps TRBD1 (6 bases). V dropped 4 bases and J dropped 7 bases, with 26 bases sitting between them. The CDR3 is 18 residues long. CDR3 residues: CASSYQGQLARGGQPQHF. The DNA of the CDR3 is TGTGCCAGCAGTTATCAGGGGCAGCTCGCTAGAGGTGGACAGCCCCAGCATTTT.

This clonotype has more than one count but fewer than ten. This chain uses TRBV10-3 with TRBJ2-3; D is unclear. The CDR3 consists of 14 residues. Trimming took off 11 bases at V and 5 bases at J, with 20 bases between the two ends. The germline V gene has CDR1 ENHRY and CDR2 SYGVKD. This CDR3 reads CAALWPRYGDTQYF. CDR3 DNA sequence: TGTGCCGCCCTTTGGCCCAGGTACGGAGATACGCAGTATTTT.

Ten or more counts support this clonotype. The chain recombines TRBV29-1 with TRBJ2-4, with D maybe TRBD2 (5 bases). V was shortened by 1 base and J by 7 bases, with 8 bases between the two germline ends. The CDR3 runs to 12 residues. Germline V gene data show CDR1 as SQVTM and CDR2 as ANQGSEA. CDR3 bases: TGCAGCGTTGAAGGTGGGGAGAACATTCAGTACTTC. Its translation is CSVEGGENIQYF.

Of note for this clonotype: A much more abundant neighbour one base away suggests this may be a read error. Because it lacks the conserved phenylalanine or tryptophan at the end, this CDR3 is likely a read error. The genes are TRBV5-1 and TRBJ2-3; a weak D match, TRBD2 (5 bases). This CDR3 has 13 amino acids. With 4 bases removed from V and 6 bases from J, the gap between germline ends came to 12 bases. Per the germline V gene, CDR1 is SGHRS and CDR2 is YFSETQ. The CDR3: CASSSHRGDTQYY. CDR3 nucleotide sequence: TGCGCCAGCAGCAGTCATCGAGGGGATACGCAGTATTAT.

This clonotype was counted many times. V and J are TRBV20-1 and TRBJ2-3; D unresolved. Germline CDR1 is DFQATT and CDR2 is SNEGSKA (reference sequence). Trimming removed 7 bases from V and 4 bases from J, with 9 bases in between. This CDR3 comprises 11 residues. This CDR3 is CSEGTADTQYF. The CDR3 coding sequence is TGCAGTGAAGGAACGGCAGATACGCAGTATTTT.

At least ten counts were recorded for this clonotype. The V gene is TRBV5-1, the J gene TRBJ1-2; maybe TRBD1 (6 bases). The V and J ends lost 0 bases and 4 bases respectively, with 16 bases between them. Germline lookup yields CDR1 SGHRS and CDR2 YFSETQ. This CDR3 comprises 16 residues. This CDR3 reads CASSLASGTSVYGYTF. CDR3 nucleotide sequence: TGCGCCAGCAGCTTGGCATCTGGGACATCCGTCTATGGCTACACCTTC.

The rearrangement uses TRBV7-2 and TRBJ2-1; D may correspond to TRBD1 or TRBD2 (5 bases each). V was shortened by 5 bases and J by 12 bases, with 20 bases between the two germline ends. The CDR3 is 14 amino acids. The germline V gene encodes CDR1 SGHTA and CDR2 FQGNSA. CDR3 nucleotides: TGTGCCAGCAGCAACGCCCGGGGACGGGATGCGCAGTTCTTC. Residues: CASSNARGRDAQFF. Looking up the rest from reference TRBV7-2 and TRBJ2-1 gives the full variable domain: GAGVSQSPSNKVTEKGKDVELRCDPISGHTALYWYRQSLGQGLEFLIYFQGNSAPDKSGLPSDRFSAERTGGSVSTLTIQRTQQEDSAVYLCASSNARGRDAQFFGPGTRLTVL.

This clonotype has ten or more counts. The chain has TRBV7-2 and TRBJ1-2; D is ambiguous. Trimming shortened V by 5 bases and J by 0 bases, and 13 bases separated the two germline ends. The germline gives CDR1 SGHTA, CDR2 FQGNSA. CDR3 length: 15 residues. The CDR3 is CASSPPGLANYGYTF. The CDR3 DNA reads as TGTGCCAGCAGCCCACCGGGCTTAGCTAACTATGGCTACACCTTC. The complete variable domain, with remaining parts taken from reference TRBV7-2 and TRBJ1-2, reads GAGVSQSPSNKVTEKGKDVELRCDPISGHTALYWYRQSLGQGLEFLIYFQGNSAPDKSGLPSDRFSAERTGGSVSTLTIQRTQQEDSAVYLCASSPPGLANYGYTFGSGTRLTVV.

In this sample, this clonotype turned up many times. The chain couples TRBV6-2 or TRBV6-3 to TRBJ2-7, with TRBD2 identical over 8 bases. CDR1 is MNHEY and CDR2 is SVGEGT in the germline V gene. With 10 bases clipped from V and 7 bases from J, the junction kept 9 bases outside the gene matches. The CDR3 is 12 residues long. The CDR3 coding sequence is TGTGCCACACGGGAGGGGCAGGGTGAGCAGTACTTC. Amino acids: CATREGQGEQYF.

This clonotype was detected many times. The V and J genes are TRBV29-1 and TRBJ2-7, with D perhaps matching TRBD2 (5 bases). Trimming removed 5 bases from V and 4 bases from J, with 15 bases in between. The CDR3 loop spans 13 amino acids. Per the germline V gene, CDR1 is SQVTM and CDR2 is ANQGSEA. The CDR3 region is CSVSKPGNYEQYF. The CDR3 DNA follows: TGCAGCGTTAGTAAACCGGGGAATTACGAGCAGTACTTC.

This clonotype was detected ten times or more. The CDR3 is CSASGRAVDEQFF. The CDR3 DNA reads TGCAGTGCTAGCGGGAGGGCCGTCGATGAGCAGTTCTTC. The chain links TRBV20-1 to TRBJ2-1, with TRBD2 matching 8 bases. The germline V gene has CDR1 DFQATT and CDR2 SNEGSKA (reference sequence). The CDR3 covers 13 residues. J gave up 8 bases and V 3 bases, and 6 bases lay outside the gene matches.

Ten or more counts support this clonotype. The chain has TRBV5-1 and TRBJ2-1; D tentatively fits TRBD1 or TRBD2 (5 bases each). This CDR3 contains 14 residues. Germline assignment: CDR1 SGHRS and CDR2 YFSETQ. V dropped 1 base and J dropped 12 bases, with 17 bases sitting between them. This CDR3 is CASSLNDAAGRQFF. CDR3 nucleotide sequence: TGCGCCAGCAGCTTGAATGACGCGGCAGGGAGGCAGTTCTTC.

This clonotype came up many times. The chain has TRBV5-1 and TRBJ2-7, with D perhaps TRBD1 (5 bases). There are 13 residues in the CDR3. V shed 2 bases and J shed 3 bases, with 9 bases lying between them. Germline V gives CDR1 SGHRS, CDR2 YFSETQ. CDR3 sequence: CASSLFDSYEQYF. CDR3 DNA: TGCGCCAGCAGCTTATTCGACAGCTACGAGCAGTACTTC.

This clonotype was detected ten times or more. The chain links TRBV10-3 to TRBJ2-3; D remains unclear. Germline loops: CDR1 ENHRY, CDR2 SYGVKD. The CDR3 spans 12 residues. V lost 3 bases and J lost 4, with 5 bases in between. The CDR3: CAISDAPDTQYF. In DNA, the CDR3 is TGTGCCATCAGTGACGCTCCAGATACGCAGTATTTT.

This clonotype was recorded many times. The rearrangement uses TRBV14 and TRBJ1-2; D call uncertain. CDR1 is SGHDN and CDR2 is FVKESK in the germline V gene. Trimming pared 5 bases from V and 7 bases from J, leaving 14 bases between. This CDR3 spans 13 amino acids. This chain's CDR3 is CASSTARTTGYTF. DNA for the CDR3: TGTGCCAGCAGCACAGCGCGGACGACTGGCTACACCTTC. The variable domain in full, with the rest retrieved from reference TRBV14 and TRBJ1-2, is EAGVTQFPSHSVIEKGQTVTLRCDPISGHDNLYWYRRVMGKEIKFLLHFVKESKQDESGMPNNRFLAERTGGTYSTLKVQPAELEDSGVYFCASSTARTTGYTFGSGTRLTVV.

This clonotype was recorded many times. The chain couples TRBV4-3 to TRBJ1-6; 7 bases fit TRBD1. Germline V lookup: CDR1 LGHNA, CDR2 YSLEER. The CDR3 sequence is 17 residues long. The trim removed 2 bases at V and 7 bases at J, leaving 11 bases unmatched. As DNA, the CDR3 is TGCGCCAGCAGCCAAAAAGGGACAGCTCGGAACAATTCACCCCTCCACTTT. Translated: CASSQKGTARNNSPLHF.

This clonotype appeared many times. The V gene is TRBV9, the J gene TRBJ2-3; no definite D call. The CDR3 consists of 15 residues. Trimming took 3 bases from V and 0 from J, leaving 11 bases between them. The germline CDR1 and CDR2 sequences are SGDLS and YYNGEE. The CDR3 sequence: CASSAGSTSTDTQYF. The CDR3 DNA is TGTGCCAGCAGCGCCGGTAGTACTAGCACAGATACGCAGTATTTT. Full variable domain (rest looked up from reference TRBV9 and TRBJ2-3): DSGVTQTPKHLITATGQRVTLRCSPRSGDLSVYWYQQSLDQGLQFLIQYYNGEERAKGNILERFSAQQFPDLHSELNLSSLELGDSALYFCASSAGSTSTDTQYFGPGTRLTVL.

This clonotype was detected ten times or more. The V gene is TRBV7-6, the J gene TRBJ2-6; D gene ambiguous. V gave up 2 bases and J gave up 2 bases, with 13 bases separating them. Per germline, CDR1 SGHVS and CDR2 FNYEAQ. The CDR3 is 17 amino acids. CDR3 in DNA: TGTGCCAGCAGCTTATCGTCTGGGGTGGCTGGGGCCAACGTCCTGACTTTC. It yields the protein CASSLSSGVAGANVLTF.

This clonotype was seen ten or more times. V gene TRBV2 combines with J gene TRBJ2-5; possibly TRBD1 for D (7 bases). V shed 6 bases and J shed 4 bases, with 12 bases lying between them. This CDR3 is built from 13 residues. CDR1 SNHLY and CDR2 FYNNEI come from the germline V gene. CDR3 DNA sequence: TGTGCCAGCAGATATCAGGGGGGAGAGACCCAGTACTTC. The encoded protein is CASRYQGGETQYF. Combining the CDR3 with reference TRBV2 and TRBJ2-5 gives the whole variable domain EPEVTQTPSHQVTQMGQEVILRCVPISNHLYFYWYRQILGQKVEFLVSFYNNEISEKSEIFDDQFSVERPDGSNFTLKIRSTKLEDSAMYFCASRYQGGETQYFGPGTRLLVL.

This clonotype came up many times. The genes are TRBV5-4 and TRBJ2-1; 9 positions match TRBD2. The CDR3 loop spans 17 amino acids. V lost 4 bases and J lost 8; bases outside the gene matches: 16. CDR1 and CDR2 from the germline V gene are SGHNT and YYREEE (reference sequence). The DNA for the CDR3 is TGTGCCAGCAGCCCATTTAGCGGGAGTCGCATTCGCCATGAGCAGTTCTTC. It specifies CASSPFSGSRIRHEQFF.

Ten or more counts support this clonotype. The chain is built from TRBV20-1 and TRBJ1-4; tentative D call: TRBD1 (5 bases). The V gene lost 3 bases and the J gene lost 7 bases, with 12 bases spanning the gap. The germline CDR1 and CDR2 sequences are DFQATT and SNEGSKA (reference sequence). This CDR3 region has 13 residues. The CDR3 DNA reads TGCAGTGCTAGTGGCCAGGGCGCTGAAAAACTGTTTTTT. Its translation: CSASGQGAEKLFF.

The sample holds many counts of this clonotype. V gene TRBV10-3 combines with J gene TRBJ2-3, with D unresolved. Germline loops: CDR1 ENHRY, CDR2 SYGVKD. Trimming left V 6 bases short and J 5 bases short, with 12 bases between. The CDR3 totals 13 residues. The CDR3 DNA follows: TGTGCCATCAGAACCGACAAGGAAGATACGCAGTATTTT. Its translation is CAIRTDKEDTQYF.

This clonotype appeared many times. The V gene is TRBV20-1, the J gene TRBJ2-3, with a tentative D call TRBD2 (5 bases). CDR1 is DFQATT, CDR2 SNEGSKA, per germline (reference sequence). V shed 3 bases and J shed 5 bases, with 18 bases lying between them. The CDR3 totals 15 residues. CDR3 region: CSASQSGSREDTQYF. DNA for the CDR3: TGCAGTGCTAGTCAGTCCGGGTCCCGGGAAGATACGCAGTATTTT.

This clonotype was observed at least ten times. This sequence joins TRBV20-1 and TRBJ2-7; 9 nucleotides line up with TRBD1. The CDR3 has 13 residues. Germline V gene sequence: CDR1 DFQATT, CDR2 SNEGSKA (reference sequence). The junction had 2 bases not matched to a gene; V was cut back by 2 bases and J by 3 bases. Here the CDR3 DNA reads TGCAGTGCTAGACGGGACAGGGACTACGAGCAGTACTTC. The encoded protein is CSARRDRDYEQYF.

The rearrangement links TRBV20-1 to TRBJ2-7; D remains unclear. CDR1 and CDR2 (germline): DFQATT, SNEGSKA (reference sequence). This CDR3 has 14 amino acids. Trimming pared 6 bases from V and 3 bases from J, leaving 18 bases between. The CDR3 region has the DNA TGCAGTGCAACCCTTCCAGGCCAGCTCTACGAGCAGTACTTC. Encoded protein: CSATLPGQLYEQYF.

This clonotype was seen repeatedly, ten times or more. The chain uses TRBV7-9 and TRBJ1-2; D remains unclear. This CDR3 has 13 amino acids. Germline V gives CDR1 SEHNR, CDR2 FQNEAQ (reference sequence). Trimming took 2 bases from V and 5 from J, leaving 9 bases between them. The CDR3 nucleotides read TGTGCCAGCAGCTTACAACCGTTATATGGCTACACCTTC. Its protein product is CASSLQPLYGYTF.

This clonotype was detected many times. The CDR3 here is CASSRWGQPQHF. In DNA, the CDR3 is TGTGCCAGCAGTAGATGGGGTCAGCCCCAGCATTTT. This sequence joins TRBV27 and TRBJ1-5, with D uncertain. Per germline, CDR1 MNHEY and CDR2 SMNVEV (reference sequence). The CDR3 spans 12 residues. The V end lost 5 bases, the J end lost 6 bases, and 8 bases lay between the germline ends.

This clonotype was seen at least ten times. The chain couples TRBV29-1 to TRBJ2-5; D is perhaps TRBD2 (6 bases). This CDR3 contains 13 residues. Germline V gives CDR1 SQVTM, CDR2 ANQGSEA. Trimming took off 6 bases at V and 2 bases at J, with 13 bases between the two ends. The CDR3 nucleotides are TGCAGCGTCTCAATAGCGGTGCAAGAGACCCAGTACTTC. It encodes CSVSIAVQETQYF.

This clonotype was observed many times. At one end the junction does not follow the germline gene, possibly because of a read error. V and J are TRBV2 and TRBJ2-7, with D possibly TRBD2 on 5 matching bases. CDR3 length: 12 residues. CDR1 and CDR2 (germline): SNHLY, FYNNEI. CDR3: CASRRGEHSRQF. The CDR3 region has the DNA TGTGCCAGCCGCCGGGGAGAACACTCCCGGCAATTC. Looking up the rest from reference TRBV2 and TRBJ2-7 gives the full variable domain: EPEVTQTPSHQVTQMGQEVILRCVPISNHLYFYWYRQILGQKVEFLVSFYNNEISEKSEIFDDQFSVERPDGSNFTLKIRSTKLEDSAMYFCASRRGEHSRQFGPGTRLTVT.

This sequence joins TRBV20-1 and TRBJ2-3; D tentatively reads TRBD1 or TRBD2 (5 bases each). V gave up 1 base and J gave up 4 bases, with 30 bases separating them. The CDR3 covers 20 residues. Germline V gene sequence: CDR1 DFQATT, CDR2 SNEGSKA (reference sequence). This CDR3 is CSARAPRGKARVQEADTQYF. In DNA form, the CDR3 reads TGCAGTGCTAGAGCTCCCCGGGGCAAGGCGCGGGTCCAGGAGGCAGATACGCAGTATTTT.